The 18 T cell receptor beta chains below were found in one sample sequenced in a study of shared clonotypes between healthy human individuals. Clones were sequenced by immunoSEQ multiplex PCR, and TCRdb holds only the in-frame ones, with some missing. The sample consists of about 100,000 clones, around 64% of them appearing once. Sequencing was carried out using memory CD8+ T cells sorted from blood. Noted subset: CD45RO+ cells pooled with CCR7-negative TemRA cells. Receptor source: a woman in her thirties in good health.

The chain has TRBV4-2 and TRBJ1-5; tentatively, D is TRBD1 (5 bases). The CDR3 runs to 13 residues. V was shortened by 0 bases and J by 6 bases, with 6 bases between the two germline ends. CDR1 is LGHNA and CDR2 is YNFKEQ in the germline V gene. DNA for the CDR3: TGTGCCAGCAGCCAAGACAGGGCTCAGCCCCAGCATTTT. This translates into CASSQDRAQPQHF.

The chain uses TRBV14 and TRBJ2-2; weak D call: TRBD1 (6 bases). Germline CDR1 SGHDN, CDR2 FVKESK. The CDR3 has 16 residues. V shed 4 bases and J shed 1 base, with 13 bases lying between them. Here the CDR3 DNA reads TGTGCCAGCAGCCCTCAGGGGAATCTGAACACCGGGGAGCTGTTTTTT. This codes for CASSPQGNLNTGELFF.

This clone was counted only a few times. The CDR3 DNA sequence: TGTGCCAGCAGTCGGACGCCCAATGAGCAGTTCTTC. Residues: CASSRTPNEQFF. V and J are TRBV21-1 and TRBJ2-1. TRBV21-1 is a known pseudogene. This CDR3 is built from 12 residues.

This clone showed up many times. The CDR3 sequence is CASTISPASGSGEQYF. Written as DNA, the CDR3 is TGTGCCAGCACCATCTCCCCCGCTAGCGGGAGTGGCGAGCAGTACTTC. The rearrangement joins TRBV11-1 to TRBJ2-7, with 10 nucleotides matching TRBD2. The CDR3 has 16 amino acids. V dropped 7 bases and J dropped 6; count of bases not matched to a gene: 15. The germline V gene has CDR1 SGHAT and CDR2 FQDESV (reference sequence).

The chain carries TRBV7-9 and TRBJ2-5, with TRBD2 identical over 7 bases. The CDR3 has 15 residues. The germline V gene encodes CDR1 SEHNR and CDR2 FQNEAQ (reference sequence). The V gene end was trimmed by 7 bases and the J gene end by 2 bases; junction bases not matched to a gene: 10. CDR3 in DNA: TGTGCCAGCAACCCTTTCGGGGGGAGGCAAGAGACCCAGTACTTC. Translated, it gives CASNPFGGRQETQYF.

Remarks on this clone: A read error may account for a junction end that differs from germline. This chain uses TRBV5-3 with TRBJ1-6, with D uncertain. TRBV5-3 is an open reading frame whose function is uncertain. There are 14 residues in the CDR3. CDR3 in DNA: TGTGCCAGCAGCTTGGCGTCAGCTAATTCACCCCTCCACTTT. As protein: CASSLASANSPLHF.

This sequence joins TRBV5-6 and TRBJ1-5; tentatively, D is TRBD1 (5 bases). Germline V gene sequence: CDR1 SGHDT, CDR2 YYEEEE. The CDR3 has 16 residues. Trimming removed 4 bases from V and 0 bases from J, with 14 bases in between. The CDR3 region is CASSRGGGISNQPQHF. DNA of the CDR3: TGTGCCAGCAGCCGAGGTGGGGGAATTAGCAATCAGCCCCAGCATTTT. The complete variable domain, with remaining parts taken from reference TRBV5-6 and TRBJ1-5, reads DAGVTQSPTHLIKTRGQQVTLRCSPKSGHDTVSWYQQALGQGPQFIFQYYEEEERQRGNFPDRFSGHQFPNYSSELNVNALLLGDSALYLCASSRGGGISNQPQHFGDGTRLSIL.

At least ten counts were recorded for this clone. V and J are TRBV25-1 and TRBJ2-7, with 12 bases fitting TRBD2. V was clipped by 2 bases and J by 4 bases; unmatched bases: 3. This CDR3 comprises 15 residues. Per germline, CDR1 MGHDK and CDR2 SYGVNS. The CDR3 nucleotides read TGTGCCAGCAGTGAAGCTGGACTAGCGGGATACGAGCAGTACTTC. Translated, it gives CASSEAGLAGYEQYF.

Written as DNA, the CDR3 is TGTGCCAGCAGCCTCCCCGGGGACAGGTCCTACAATGAGCAGTTCTTC. It yields the protein CASSLPGDRSYNEQFF. This chain uses TRBV25-1 with TRBJ2-1; TRBD1 matches at 8 bases. The V gene end was trimmed by 6 bases and the J gene end by 1 base; junction bases not matched to a gene: 8. The CDR3 is made up of 16 amino acids. In germline, CDR1 is MGHDK, CDR2 SYGVNS.

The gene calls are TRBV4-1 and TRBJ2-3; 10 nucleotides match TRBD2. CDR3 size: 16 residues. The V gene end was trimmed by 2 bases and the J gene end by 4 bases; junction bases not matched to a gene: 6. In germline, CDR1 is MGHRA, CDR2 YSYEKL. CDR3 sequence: CASSQPGAGGPDTQYF. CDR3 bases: TGCGCCAGCAGCCAACCAGGAGCGGGAGGGCCAGATACGCAGTATTTT.

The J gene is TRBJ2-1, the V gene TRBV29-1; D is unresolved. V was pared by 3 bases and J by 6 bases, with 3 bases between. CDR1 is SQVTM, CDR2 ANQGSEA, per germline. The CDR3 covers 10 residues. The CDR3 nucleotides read TGCAGCGTTGAGGGCAATGAGCAGTTCTTC. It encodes CSVEGNEQFF.

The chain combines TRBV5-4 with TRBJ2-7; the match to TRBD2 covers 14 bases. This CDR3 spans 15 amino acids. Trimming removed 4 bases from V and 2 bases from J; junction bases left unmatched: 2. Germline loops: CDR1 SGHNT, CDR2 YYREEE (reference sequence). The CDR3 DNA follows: TGTGCCAGCAGCAAGGGACTAGCGGGAGCCTACGAGCAGTACTTC. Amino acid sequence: CASSKGLAGAYEQYF.

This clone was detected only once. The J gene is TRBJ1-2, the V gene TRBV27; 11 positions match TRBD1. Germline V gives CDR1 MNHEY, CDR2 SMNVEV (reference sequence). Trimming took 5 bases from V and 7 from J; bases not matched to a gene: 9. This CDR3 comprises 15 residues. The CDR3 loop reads CASSTLPGQGVGYTF. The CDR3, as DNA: TGTGCCAGCAGTACCCTCCCGGGACAGGGGGTTGGCTACACCTTC.

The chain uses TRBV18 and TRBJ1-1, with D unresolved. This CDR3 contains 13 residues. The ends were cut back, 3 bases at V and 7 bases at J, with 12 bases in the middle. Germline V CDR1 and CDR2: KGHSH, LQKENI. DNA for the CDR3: TGTGCCAGCTCACCCGCGCCCCGGTATGAAGCTTTCTTT. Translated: CASSPAPRYEAFF.

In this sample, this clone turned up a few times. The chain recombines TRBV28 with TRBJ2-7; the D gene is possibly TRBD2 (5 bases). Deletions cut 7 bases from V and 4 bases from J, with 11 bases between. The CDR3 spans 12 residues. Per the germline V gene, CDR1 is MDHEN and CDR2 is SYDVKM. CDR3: CASNLRGYEQYF. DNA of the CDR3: TGTGCCAGCAACTTGAGAGGGTACGAGCAGTACTTC. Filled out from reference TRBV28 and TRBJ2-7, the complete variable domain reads DVKVTQSSRYLVKRTGEKVFLECVQDMDHENMFWYRQDPGLGLRLIYFSYDVKMKEKGDIPEGYSVSREKKERFSLILESASTNQTSMYLCASNLRGYEQYFGPGTRLTVT.

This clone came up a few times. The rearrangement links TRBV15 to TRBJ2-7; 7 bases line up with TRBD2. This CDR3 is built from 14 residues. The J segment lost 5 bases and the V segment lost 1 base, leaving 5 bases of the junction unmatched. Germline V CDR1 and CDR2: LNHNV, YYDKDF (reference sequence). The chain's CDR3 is CATSRGREEDEQYF. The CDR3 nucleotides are TGTGCCACCAGCAGAGGACGGGAGGAGGACGAGCAGTACTTC.

The CDR3, as DNA: TGTGCCAGCAGCTTCCGGGACTACTACGAGCAGTACTTC. Protein sequence: CASSFRDYYEQYF. This sequence joins TRBV7-2 and TRBJ2-7; TRBD2 matches at 7 bases. CDR3 length: 13 amino acids. After removal of 3 bases from V and 3 bases from J, the junction contained 2 bases not matched to a gene. Germline CDR1 reads SGHTA; CDR2 reads FQGNSA.

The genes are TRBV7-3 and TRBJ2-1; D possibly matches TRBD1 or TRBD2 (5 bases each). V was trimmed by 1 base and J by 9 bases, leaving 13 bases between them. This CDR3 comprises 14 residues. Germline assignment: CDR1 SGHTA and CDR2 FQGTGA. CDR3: CASSLRGSQGEQFF. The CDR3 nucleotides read TGTGCCAGCAGCTTAAGAGGGAGTCAGGGTGAGCAGTTCTTC.